The present T cell receptor beta chain was sequenced within a study of blood T cell repertoires in COVID-19. Data came from immunoSEQ multiplex PCR; TCRdb stores just in-frame clones and leaves some out. The sample has around 170,000 clones; about nine tenths are singletons. With 4 bases clipped from V and 5 bases from J, the junction kept 8 bases outside the gene matches. Germline assignment: CDR1 KGHSH and CDR2 LQKENI. The CDR3 is made up of 15 amino acids. The TCR comes from a woman aged 25 to 39 with acute or convalescent COVID-19. J is TRBJ1-5 and V is TRBV18; 7 positions agree with TRBD1. Sequencing was done on a sample of peripheral blood. DNA of the CDR3: TGTGCCAGCTCACTACCCGACAGGGCCTATCAGCCCCAGCATTTT. This sequence encodes CASSLPDRAYQPQHF.